A selection of T cell receptor beta chains follows, all from one sample in a study of blood T cell repertoires in COVID-19. Clones were read by immunoSEQ multiplex PCR, and TCRdb kept only the in-frame ones, dropping some. The sample holds 250,000 to 300,000 clones, about three quarters seen once. The sample consisted of peripheral blood. The receptors shown here come from a woman aged 80 or over with acute or convalescent COVID-19. CDR3s include the opening cysteine and the closing phenylalanine or tryptophan. D genes are given only for firm matches. A row's size may be missing; if present it is once, few, many or a size class.

>TRBV4-2|NA|TRBD2|TRBJ2-2
TGTGCCAGCAGCCAAAATCTGCCTAGCGGGGTGAACACCGGGGAGCTGTTTTTT
CASSQNLPSGVNTGELFF
>TRBV27|NA|TRBD1|TRBJ1-5
TGTGCCAGTCCAGGGGGAAAGAGGTGGAATCAGCCCCAGCATTTT
CASPGGKRWNQPQHF
>TRBV11-2|NA|NA|TRBJ2-5
TGTGCCAGCAGCCCTAAGAAACCTCAAGAGACCCAGTACTTC
CASSPKKPQETQYF
>TRBV5-4|NA|NA|TRBJ2-3
TGTGCCAGCAGCTTGCGTTTATCGGAGCGCACAGATACGCAGTATTTT
CASSLRLSERTDTQYF
>TRBV5-1|NA|NA|TRBJ2-2
TGCGCCAGCAGCTTGGAGGCTGGGCGCACCGGGGAGCTGTTTTTT
CASSLEAGRTGELFF
>TRBV5-1|NA|NA|TRBJ1-4
TGCGCCAGCAGCCAAACCGGGAGTGAAAAACTGTTTTTT
CASSQTGSEKLFF
>TRBV5-1|NA|TRBD1|TRBJ2-7
TGCGCCAGCAGGGGACAGGGGTCCTTCTCCTACGAGCAGTACTTC
CASRGQGSFSYEQYF
>TRBV6-5|NA|NA|TRBJ2-7
TGTGCCAGCAGCGTGGACCCCAGGGCGTCCTACGAGCAGTACTTC
CASSVDPRASYEQYF
>TRBV3-1/TRBV3-2|NA|NA|TRBJ1-5
TGTGCCAGCAGCCAAGGGATAGACAACAATCAGCCCCAGCATTTT
CASSQGIDNNQPQHF
>TRBV5-6|NA|NA|TRBJ2-3
TGTGCCAGCAGCTTGAACACCCGCACAGATACGCAGTATTTT
CASSLNTRTDTQYF
>TRBV29-1|NA|TRBD2|TRBJ2-7
TGCAGCGTTGGTTTAGCGGGGGTTGGCTCCTACGAGCAGTACTTC
CSVGLAGVGSYEQYF
>TRBV6-5|NA|TRBD1|TRBJ1-1
TGTGCCAGCAGTTACCAGGACAGGGTCAGGGGTGAAGCTTTCTTT
CASSYQDRVRGEAFF
>TRBV7-3|few|TRBD2|TRBJ2-1
TGTGCCAGCAGCTCCGCCCCGACTAGCGGGGGGGCCGGTGAGCAGTTCTTC
CASSSAPTSGGAGEQFF
>TRBV6-2/TRBV6-3|NA|NA|TRBJ2-6
TGTGCCAGCAGTGACACCTCGGGGGCCAACGTCCTGACTTTC
CASSDTSGANVLTF
>TRBV18|NA|TRBD1|TRBJ1-2
TGTGCCAGCTCACCGGGACAGCCCGCTAACTATGGCTACACCTTC
CASSPGQPANYGYTF
>TRBV5-1|NA|NA|TRBJ1-6
TGCGCCAGCAGCTTGGGGACGGGAGGGGATTCACCCCTCCACTTT
CASSLGTGGDSPLHF
>TRBV27|NA|TRBD1|TRBJ1-2
TGTGCCAGCAGTTCAAAACAGGGGTGGGGTAACTATGGCTACACCTTC
CASSSKQGWGNYGYTF
>TRBV19|NA|NA|TRBJ1-3
TGTGCCAGTAGGAGGGGAAACACCATATATTTT
CASRRGNTIYF
>TRBV12-3/TRBV12-4|NA|NA|TRBJ1-2
TGTGCCAGCAGTTTCAAAGGGGGACATGGCTACACCTTC
CASSFKGGHGYTF
>TRBV28|NA|TRBD1|TRBJ1-4
TGTGCCAGCAGAAAAAACAGGGGTCTAGCGGAAAAACTGTTTTTT
CASRKNRGLAEKLFF
>TRBV4-1|NA|NA|TRBJ2-1
TGCGCCAGCAGCCAAGTTGAGGCTAGCGGGACAGGGCAGTTCTTC
CASSQVEASGTGQFF
>TRBV4-1|NA|NA|TRBJ2-2
TGCGCCAGCAAGAGTGTGGGAGCCGGGGAGCTGTTTTTT
CASKSVGAGELFF
>TRBV6-5|NA|NA|TRBJ1-1
TGTGCCAGCAGTTATTTGGCGACACGGAACACTGAAGCTTTCTTT
CASSYLATRNTEAFF